A single sample gave rise to the 18 T cell receptor beta chains below, sequenced in a study of regulatory T cells in long-lasting Graves disease. Arm-PCR with iRepertoire HTBI primers amplified the CDR3 regions for these TCR beta libraries. MiXCR, applied by TCRdb to the multiplex PCR reads, yields one record per CDR3 protein. This table has about 300,000 distinct CDR3 sequences, roughly a fifth appearing once. The time point: persistent/refractory GD, antithyroid drugs over 5 years with positive TRAb. PBMC-extracted RNA yielded the TCR library. Sample: peripheral blood mononuclear cells (PBMCs), taken when the disease was refractory, from a patient treated with antithyroid drugs. The receptors here all came from a female donor with Graves disease.

This clonotype was seen a handful of times. The chain links TRBV5-1 to TRBJ2-7, with D possibly TRBD2 on 6 matching bases. There are 15 residues in the CDR3. The V gene lost 0 bases and the J gene lost 2 bases, with 12 bases spanning the gap. Germline V gene sequence: CDR1 SGHRS, CDR2 YFSETQ. CDR3 coding DNA: TGCGCCAGCAGCTTGGGACTAGATTTAACCTACGAGCAGTACTTC. Its translation is CASSLGLDLTYEQYF.

Regarding this clonotype: A much larger clone differs by one base, so this may be a read error. The J gene is TRBJ1-5, the V gene TRBV28; no clear D gene. CDR1 MDHEN and CDR2 SYDVKM come from the germline V gene. This CDR3 region has 13 residues. CDR3 coding DNA: TGTGCCAGCAGTTTCTTCTGGGGTCAGCCCCAGCGTTTT. Its protein is CASSFFWGQPQRF.

As to this clonotype: The conserved phenylalanine or tryptophan is not found at the CDR3 terminus, so this likely reflects a read error. The V call is TRBV4-3, the J call TRBJ2-7; a possible D gene is TRBD1 (6 bases). CDR3 length: 15 amino acids. CDR1 is LGHNA, CDR2 YSLEER, per germline. Deletions cut 4 bases from V and 0 bases from J, with 13 bases between. CDR3 region: CASSPTRGGSYEQYL. The CDR3 nucleotides are TGCGCCAGCAGCCCCACACGAGGGGGCTCCTACGAGCAGTACCTC.

The genes are TRBV11-2 and TRBJ2-2, with 7 bases that match TRBD1. The trim removed 3 bases at V and 4 bases at J, leaving 5 bases unmatched. CDR1 SGHAT and CDR2 FQNNGV come from the germline V gene. The CDR3 sequence is 15 residues long. In DNA, the CDR3 is TGTGCCAGCAGCTTGACAGGGAAGGGCACCGGGGAGCTGTTTTTT. Translating it yields CASSLTGKGTGELFF.

This clonotype was seen ten or more times. This chain links TRBV4-1 with TRBJ2-5; 7 bases are shared with TRBD1. The germline V gene encodes CDR1 MGHRA and CDR2 YSYEKL. The CDR3 has 15 amino acids. V shed 4 bases and J 5 bases; nucleotides not matched to a gene: 10. CDR3 region: CASSPLPSRGETQYF. The CDR3 nucleotides read TGCGCCAGCAGCCCCCTGCCCTCCAGGGGGGAGACCCAGTACTTC.

Points on this clonotype: At one of its ends the junction is not consistent with the germline gene, which may arise from a read error. This rearrangement joins TRBV7-2 to TRBJ2-6; tentatively, D is TRBD1 (5 bases). Germline values: CDR1 SGHTA, CDR2 FQGNSA. CDR3 size: 16 residues. CDR3 protein: CASSLKVLSGANILTF. The CDR3 nucleotides are TGTGCCAGCAGCTTAAAAGTCCTCTCTGGGGCCAACATCCTGACTTTC.

This clonotype was counted ten times or more. The chain links TRBV7-2 to TRBJ2-5, with D maybe TRBD1 (6 bases). There are 15 residues in the CDR3. Germline assignment: CDR1 SGHTA and CDR2 FQGNSA. The V end lost 1 base, the J end lost 2 bases, and 11 bases lay between the germline ends. Here the CDR3 reads CASSLVPGQQETQYF. In DNA, the CDR3 is TGTGCCAGCAGCTTAGTTCCCGGACAGCAAGAGACCCAGTACTTC.

This clonotype was detected ten times or more. CDR3 sequence (DNA): TGTGCCAGCAGCTTGACAGAGCCGGGATCCCAAGAGACCCAGTACTTC. It translates to CASSLTEPGSQETQYF. The chain combines TRBV11-1 with TRBJ2-5, with D perhaps given as TRBD1 or TRBD2 (5 bases each). The CDR3 runs 16 residues. The ends were cut back, 3 bases at V and 1 base at J, with 15 bases in the middle. Germline V gives CDR1 SGHAT, CDR2 FQDESV (reference sequence).

This clonotype was counted ten times or more. The gene calls are TRBV7-2 and TRBJ1-4; D is unresolved. CDR3 length: 14 amino acids. Germline V gives CDR1 SGHTA, CDR2 FQGNSA. Trimming cost V 1 base and J 6 bases, with 9 bases left between them. In nucleotides, the CDR3 is TGTGCCAGCAGCTTAGAGCCCGGGGATGAAAAACTGTTTTTT. Encoded protein: CASSLEPGDEKLFF.

For this clonotype: With only one base between it and a far larger clone, this is likely a read error. This chain links TRBV7-8 with TRBJ2-5, with D possibly being TRBD1 (6 bases). The length of the CDR3 is 14 residues. Germline CDR1 is SGHVS and CDR2 is FQNEAQ. Trimming left V 5 bases short and J 7 bases short, with 17 bases between. DNA of the CDR3: TGTGCCAGCAGCCCGGGACACCAGAGTGTGACCCAGTACTTC. This encodes CASSPGHQSVTQYF. Looking up the rest from reference TRBV7-8 and TRBJ2-5 gives the full variable domain: GAGVSQSPRYKVAKRGQDVALRCDPISGHVSLFWYQQALGQGPEFLTYFQNEAQLDKSGLPSDRFFAERPEGSVSTLKIQRTQQEDSAVYLCASSPGHQSVTQYFGPGTRLLVL.

This clonotype was counted at least ten times. The V call is TRBV28, the J call TRBJ1-2; D is unclear. This CDR3 is 13 amino acids long. V shed 6 bases and J shed 4 bases, with 12 bases lying between them. Germline lookup yields CDR1 MDHEN and CDR2 SYDVKM. The CDR3 DNA follows: TGTGCCAGCAGCTTAAGGTCGGGCTATGGCTACACCTTC. This sequence encodes CASSLRSGYGYTF.

At least ten counts were recorded for this clonotype. This chain uses TRBV6-2 or TRBV6-3 with TRBJ2-2; D is unclear. Trimming took 5 bases from V and 5 from J, leaving 15 bases between them. CDR1 and CDR2 (germline): MNHEY, SVGEGT. CDR3 length: 15 residues. The CDR3 sequence is CASSEVGSRTGELFF. The DNA of the CDR3 is TGTGCCAGCAGTGAAGTTGGCAGTAGGACCGGGGAGCTGTTTTTT.

This clonotype was seen a few times. The rearrangement uses TRBV7-2 and TRBJ1-6; no reliable D call. The germline CDR1 and CDR2 sequences are SGHTA and FQGNSA. The CDR3 has 17 amino acids. Trimming left V 1 base short and J 0 bases short, with 10 bases between. The CDR3 protein is CASSLGTLSSYNSPLHF. CDR3 nucleotides: TGTGCCAGCAGCTTAGGCACGCTGAGCTCCTATAATTCACCCCTCCACTTT. The variable domain in full, completed from reference TRBV7-2 and TRBJ1-6, reads GAGVSQSPSNKVTEKGKDVELRCDPISGHTALYWYRQSLGQGLEFLIYFQGNSAPDKSGLPSDRFSAERTGGSVSTLTIQRTQQEDSAVYLCASSLGTLSSYNSPLHFGNGTRLTVT.

This clonotype was observed a few times. This CDR3 reads CASSQDNSNRQGGSSEQYF. CDR3 in DNA: TGCGCCAGCAGCCAAGACAACTCCAACCGACAGGGTGGATCTTCCGAGCAGTACTTC. This rearrangement joins TRBV4-3 to TRBJ2-7; 7 nucleotides line up with TRBD1. The ends lost 0 bases at V and 6 bases at J; junction bases unmatched: 20. The length of the CDR3 is 19 residues. CDR1 LGHNA and CDR2 YSLEER come from the germline V gene.

Points on this clonotype: At one boundary the junction diverges from the germline segment, which might be a read error. The chain uses TRBV19 and TRBJ2-2, with 11 bases matching TRBD2. This CDR3 region has 15 residues. Germline V gene data show CDR1 as LNHDA and CDR2 as SQIVND (reference sequence). The CDR3, as DNA: TGTGCCAGTGTAGCGGGAGGGCCCAGCACCGGGGAGCTGGTTTTT. Translation gives CASVAGGPSTGELVF.

This clonotype was seen repeatedly, ten times or more. The gene calls are TRBV28 and TRBJ1-2; 9 bases are a match to TRBD1. J lost 3 bases, V lost 5 bases, and 7 bases had no gene match. The CDR3 covers 15 residues. The germline CDR1 and CDR2 sequences are MDHEN and SYDVKM. CDR3 amino acids: CASSRGQGYDYGYTF. DNA for the CDR3: TGTGCCAGCAGTCGTGGACAGGGGTATGACTATGGCTACACCTTC.

With respect to this clonotype: This may arise from a read error, as a much more abundant clone is one base away. The V gene is TRBV2, the J gene TRBJ1-2, with D possibly TRBD1 on 5 matching bases. The CDR3 loop spans 14 amino acids. Germline V gives CDR1 SNHLY, CDR2 FYNNEI. CDR3 residues: CASSDWDGNYDYTF. Here the CDR3 DNA reads TGTGCCAGCAGTGATTGGGACGGCAACTATGACTACACCTTC.

This clonotype was seen many times. This sequence joins TRBV28 and TRBJ1-6; D ambiguous. Germline assignment: CDR1 MDHEN and CDR2 SYDVKM. The V end was cut by 2 bases, the J end by 10 bases, with 9 bases between. The CDR3 is made up of 13 amino acids. The CDR3 loop is CASSLLKISPLHF. CDR3 nucleotides: TGTGCCAGCAGTTTACTTAAAATCTCACCCCTCCACTTT.